The TCR beta chain described here comes from a study of cytomegalovirus exposure and HLA in healthy donors. At the level of the study: HLA-typed donors were the source of approximately 86 million unique TCRs held in an early data release.

The CDR3 runs 15 residues. The V and J ends lost 2 bases and 2 bases, in that order; junction bases with no gene match: 5. CDR1 is LGHNA, CDR2 YSLEER, per germline. With respect to this clone: Its antigen is unknown.

The study ran its PCR with 60 Vbeta and 13 Jbeta primers. TCRdb's table, derived via immunoSEQ multiplex PCR, lists solely in-frame clones and lacks some. The table includes some 130,000 clones, about four fifths detected once. Findings and limits, study-wide: Likely technical artifact: a cluster of highly shared sequence variants. An analysis done earlier found most TCR beta V segments productive about 87% or about 30% of the time. A later analysis linked a missense DCLRE1C variant to TCR beta V- and J-gene trimming.

The TCR was taken from a woman aged 40 to 55 in good health and CMV-seronegative. The V gene is TRBV4-3, the J gene TRBJ2-5, with 7 bases aligning to TRBD1. Material: PBMCs. CDR3 in amino acids: CASSQLGTAQETQYF. The CDR3 region has the DNA TGCGCCAGCAGCCAACTTGGGACAGCTCAAGAGACCCAGTACTTC.